This T cell receptor (beta chain) originates from a study of early T cells in non-severe SARS-CoV-2 infection. Across the study: The study sequenced bulk RNA from unsorted whole blood, with chains unpaired.

The CDR3 runs 14 residues. From germline, CDR1 is SNHLY and CDR2 FYNNEI. Trimming at V came to 5 bases and at J to 4 bases, leaving 4 bases not matched to a gene. The library protocol tagged individual cDNA molecules with unique molecular identifiers. One entry per CDR3 protein, called by TCRdb with MiXCR from the 5' RACE reads. The top ten hold approximately 4% of the sample, which has 20,000 to 30,000 distinct CDR3 sequences, about 4% seen once. This clonotype was recorded many times. The clonotype was recovered from an adult who was a healthcare worker with PCR-confirmed SARS-CoV-2 infection or an uninfected control (not recorded which). The rearrangement links TRBV2 to TRBJ1-5; 8 positions agree with TRBD1. The sequenced sample was whole blood. Here the CDR3 reads CASSSDRVNQPQHF. Here the CDR3 DNA reads TGTGCCAGCAGTTCGGACAGGGTGAATCAGCCCCAGCATTTT.